This TCR beta chain derives from a study of cytomegalovirus exposure and HLA in healthy donors. Study at large: Among the 398 genotyped donors, around 81% were placed in the Caucasian-associated ancestry cluster. Study results and caveats: Most TCR sequences were rare, but some public TCRs occurred in many donors.

The table lists this clone with a count of one. As yet, its antigen is unknown. The same CDR3 can be traced to other DNA sequences in this sample. Both 60 Vbeta primers and 13 Jbeta primers went into the PCR. Clones were read by immunoSEQ multiplex PCR, and TCRdb kept only the in-frame ones, dropping some. The sample shows 100,000 or so clones, 83% of them seen only once. Samples came from healthy bone marrow donors. The CDR3 is 14 amino acids. Germline CDR1 is SGDLS and CDR2 is YYNGEE. V was cut by 1 base and J by 1 base, with 9 bases left in between. This rearrangement joins TRBV9 to TRBJ2-7; D possibly corresponds to TRBD1 (6 bases). Sequenced material: PBMCs. The sequence was collected from a man aged 18-30 years in good health and CMV-seronegative. The CDR3 here is CASSVRQGSYEQYF. The CDR3 DNA reads as TGTGCCAGCAGCGTAAGGCAGGGGTCCTACGAGCAGTACTTC.